This record looks at one T cell receptor beta chain sequence and its context. Antigen: not known. Treatment reported: approximately 18 received Ad26.COV2.S at low or high dose, single or two shots; 5 received placebo; per-sample allocation not given. Day 63 after the first injection of vaccine or placebo was the sampling time. The entry originates in a study of Ad26.COV2.S vaccination and SARS-CoV-2 variants. Study as a whole: Donor was one of the participants in the Ad26.COV2.S arm of the COV1001 trial. The vaccine Ad26.COV2.S was put into the muscle once, or twice with 56 days between.

Repertoires were generated with immunoSEQ multiplex PCR, while TCRdb's copy carries only in-frame clones and drops some. Here the sample spans a few hundred thousand clones, around 86% being singletons. The study, taken as a whole, reports: Non-spike TCR breadth was similar in vaccine and placebo recipients. Possibly, TCR breadth and depth analyses underestimated total T cell responses.

The length of the CDR3 is 12 residues. The V end was cut by 4 bases, the J end by 0 bases, with 4 bases between. Germline CDR1 reads GTSNPN; CDR2 reads SVGIG (reference sequence). This receptor was taken from a person aged 18-65 years who received the Ad26.COV2.S COVID-19 vaccine or a placebo. The sequencing here drew on peripheral blood, taken in a trial of Ad26.COV2.S vaccine versus placebo. The rearrangement joins TRBV30 to TRBJ2-1; no firm D call. CDR3 sequence (DNA): TGTGCCTGGACAAGCTCCTACAATGAGCAGTTCTTC. This translates into CAWTSSYNEQFF.